This T cell receptor (beta chain) was retrieved from a study of prognosis after radiotherapy for stage I lung cancer. Study in general: About five patients had oligometastatic NSCLC after surgical resection of the primary tumor, and 12 to 15 had newly diagnosed primary stage I lung tumors. The non-small cell lung cancer patients were all regarded as unsuitable for surgery on medical grounds. Broader study findings: Before stereotactic body radiation therapy the median unique TCR clone count was 10,088, and afterwards it fell to roughly 7,000. It was in patients who developed distant metastases that Shannon entropy after stereotactic body radiation therapy was lower.

To note about this clonotype: Antigen unknown. With a far larger clone one base away, a read error is the likely cause.

Trimming at V came to 3 bases and at J to 11 bases, leaving 17 bases not matched to a gene. Germline-derived CDR1 and CDR2 are SGDLS and YYNGEE. CDR3 size: 16 residues. Template was genomic DNA; TCR beta CDR3 amplified in two multiplex PCR rounds. Gene-specific primers for each TRBV and TRBJ gene drove first-round PCR. Each CDR3 protein gets one entry after TCRdb re-called the multiplex PCR reads with MiXCR. The data show some 30,000 distinct CDR3 sequences, with over 45% seen just once and approximately 15% held by the top ten. V is TRBV9 and J is TRBJ2-5; 9 nucleotides agree with TRBD2. This specimen consisted of PBMCs, obtained before or after stereotactic body radiation therapy (not recorded which). The TCR sequence derives from a donor of 50 years or more with non-small cell lung cancer. The DNA of the CDR3 is TGTGCCAGCAGCGCCGGGGCTAGCGGGACCTACAATGAGCAGTACTTC. Its translation is CASSAGASGTYNEQYF. The entire variable domain, with the rest obtained from reference TRBV9 and TRBJ2-5, is as follows: DSGVTQTPKHLITATGQRVTLRCSPRSGDLSVYWYQQSLDQGLQFLIQYYNGEERAKGNILERFSAQQFPDLHSELNLSSLELGDSALYFCASSAGASGTYNEQYFGPGTRLLVL.